A single sample gave rise to the 28 T cell receptor beta chains below, sequenced in a study of lymphopenia after photon versus proton radiotherapy (dated by TCRdb to the late 2010s). Library preparation used the immunoSEQ multiplex PCR assay. Imported from immuneACCESS, the table was reduced by TCRdb to in-frame sequences with V and J called. These copies leave out some clones; in studies compared against another copy, an unresolved V gene accounts for under half, and the cause of the remainder is not known. Here the sample has roughly 58,000 clones; roughly 87% occur a single time. The ten largest clones capture roughly 13% of the sample. This material consisted of peripheral blood, taken from a patient treated with proton-based radiotherapy. These receptors were obtained from a man of 80 years or more with esophageal cancer.

The chain employs TRBV6-1 and TRBJ1-2, with D hard to call. Trimming pared 6 bases from V and 4 bases from J, leaving 9 bases between. CDR1 is MNHNS and CDR2 is SASEGT in the germline V gene. This CDR3 contains 12 residues. The CDR3 sequence is CASRRALYGYTF. CDR3 nucleotide sequence: TGTGCCAGCAGGCGGGCACTCTATGGCTACACCTTC.

For the CDR3, the DNA is TGTGCCAGCAGCCAAGATCAACGGGGGTATGGCTACACCTTC. It specifies CASSQDQRGYGYTF. The V call is TRBV5-4, the J call TRBJ1-2; D might be TRBD1 (5 bases). Trimming cost V 4 bases and J 5 bases, with 15 bases left between them. The CDR3 totals 14 residues. Germline V gene sequence: CDR1 SGHNT, CDR2 YYREEE (reference sequence).

This clone appeared a single time. This chain links TRBV11-2 with TRBJ1-6, with TRBD1 as a possible D gene (5 bases). CDR3 length: 17 amino acids. Trimming left V 3 bases short and J 0 bases short, with 12 bases between. Germline values: CDR1 SGHAT, CDR2 FQNNGV. The CDR3, as DNA: TGTGCCAGCAGCTTCGGGGCGGGAAGCTCCTATAATTCACCCCTCCACTTT. As protein: CASSFGAGSSYNSPLHF.

The chain joins TRBV10-3 to TRBJ2-7, with 12 bases identical to TRBD1. V lost 4 bases, J lost 4 bases, and 5 bases stayed unmatched. The CDR3 runs 15 residues. Germline values: CDR1 ENHRY, CDR2 SYGVKD. CDR3 sequence: CAISVGDRGRYEQYF. The CDR3 coding sequence is TGTGCCATCAGTGTAGGGGACAGGGGGCGTTACGAGCAGTACTTC.

This chain joins TRBV5-1 and TRBJ2-2, with D perhaps matching TRBD2 (6 bases). V was shortened by 0 bases and J by 8 bases, with 17 bases between the two germline ends. The CDR3 length is 16 residues. CDR1 SGHRS and CDR2 YFSETQ come from the germline V gene. The DNA of the CDR3 is TGCGCCAGCAGCTTGGGGGTAGCGGCCTTAGGTGGGGAGCTGTTTTTT. Translating gives CASSLGVAALGGELFF.

This chain uses TRBV9 with TRBJ2-7, with unresolved D. V lost 1 base and J lost 1, with 12 bases in between. Per germline, CDR1 SGDLS and CDR2 YYNGEE. The CDR3 is 15 amino acids. The CDR3 DNA follows: TGTGCCAGCAGCGTAAGGGCAGCCAGTTCCTACGAGCAGTACTTC. Amino acid sequence: CASSVRAASSYEQYF.

The rearrangement joins TRBV6-5 to TRBJ1-5; D possibly corresponds to TRBD1 (5 bases). This CDR3 is built from 13 residues. V shed 10 bases and J shed 4 bases, with 14 bases lying between them. Germline lookup yields CDR1 MNHEY and CDR2 SVGAGI. The CDR3 DNA reads as TGTGCCACGGGGCGGGGGGTAAATCAGCCCCAGCATTTT. Amino acids: CATGRGVNQPQHF.

This clone was counted between two and nine times. This chain links TRBV7-2 with TRBJ2-2; D is perhaps TRBD2 (6 bases). CDR1 SGHTA and CDR2 FQGNSA come from the germline V gene. The V end was cut by 3 bases, the J end by 10 bases, with 18 bases between. The CDR3 has 15 amino acids. The CDR3 is CASSLSQTGVEELFF. The CDR3 coding sequence is TGTGCCAGCAGCTTGTCTCAAACGGGAGTGGAGGAGCTGTTTTTT.

The J gene is TRBJ1-3, the V gene TRBV13; 9 positions match TRBD1. V lost 5 bases and J lost 0; bases outside the gene matches: 5. The germline gives CDR1 PRHDT, CDR2 FYEKMQ (reference sequence). This CDR3 has 16 residues. This CDR3 is CASSRRTGVSGNTIYF. CDR3 nucleotides: TGTGCCAGCAGCCGTAGGACAGGGGTCTCTGGAAACACCATATATTTT.

The chain joins TRBV28 to TRBJ2-5; no definite D call. The CDR3 is 13 amino acids. The germline V gene encodes CDR1 MDHEN and CDR2 SYDVKM. Trimming pared 3 bases from V and 3 bases from J, leaving 8 bases between. This CDR3 reads CASSFELKETQYF. In nucleotides, the CDR3 is TGTGCCAGCAGTTTTGAGCTTAAAGAGACCCAGTACTTC.

The gene calls are TRBV7-9 and TRBJ1-5; no clear D gene. V lost 1 base and J 6 bases, leaving 4 bases between the germline ends. The CDR3 runs 12 residues. Germline values: CDR1 SEHNR, CDR2 FQNEAQ (reference sequence). The CDR3 loop reads CASSLDAQPQHF. The CDR3 nucleotides are TGTGCCAGCAGCTTAGACGCTCAGCCCCAGCATTTT. Supplemented by reference TRBV7-9 and TRBJ1-5, the full variable domain reads DTGVSQNPRHKITKRGQNVTFRCDPISEHNRLYWYRQTLGQGPEFLTYFQNEAQLEKSRLLSDRFSAERPKGSFSTLEIQRTEQGDSAMYLCASSLDAQPQHFGDGTRLSIL.

J is TRBJ1-1 and V is TRBV5-6, with 8 nucleotides matching TRBD1. The CDR3 consists of 13 residues. Trimming took 0 bases from V and 11 from J; bases not matched to a gene: 6. Per germline, CDR1 SGHDT and CDR2 YYEEEE. CDR3 sequence: CASSLGTGSMAFF. CDR3 in DNA: TGTGCCAGCAGCTTGGGGACAGGGTCGATGGCTTTCTTT.

The chain joins TRBV7-3 to TRBJ2-5; D ambiguous. Trimming pared 5 bases from V and 5 bases from J, leaving 21 bases between. CDR1 is SGHTA, CDR2 FQGTGA, per germline. This CDR3 is 16 amino acids long. The CDR3, as DNA: TGTGCCAGCAGCCCCCAACCCGGCACGAACCCGGAGACCCAGTACTTC. This gives the protein CASSPQPGTNPETQYF.

The chain recombines TRBV11-2 with TRBJ2-7; tentative D call: TRBD1 (6 bases). V gave up 5 bases and J gave up 1 base, with 12 bases separating them. This CDR3 is 14 amino acids long. Germline assignment: CDR1 SGHAT and CDR2 FQNNGV. DNA of the CDR3: TGTGCCAGCAGCCCTATTACAGGGTCCTACGAGCAGTACTTC. Translation: CASSPITGSYEQYF.

The chain is built from TRBV19 and TRBJ2-7, with D unclear. Germline-derived CDR1 and CDR2 are LNHDA and SQIVND (reference sequence). The CDR3 has 13 amino acids. Trimming stripped 7 bases from V and 5 bases from J, with 15 bases between. The CDR3 region has the DNA TGTGCCAGTAAGGCTGATCTCGGAGACGAGCAGTACTTC. Amino acid sequence: CASKADLGDEQYF.

This clone has a handful of counts. This chain links TRBV30 with TRBJ1-6, with D unclear. CDR3 length equals 14 residues. V lost 4 bases to trimming and J lost 0 bases, with 7 bases between them. Germline values: CDR1 GTSNPN, CDR2 SVGIG (reference sequence). The CDR3 DNA follows: TGTGCCTGGACAAGGAGCTCCTATAATTCACCCCTCCACTTT. Its protein product is CAWTRSSYNSPLHF.

This chain connects TRBV9 to TRBJ2-3; 8 nucleotides align to TRBD2. Unmatched junction bases numbered 5, after V lost 4 bases and J lost 1 base. This CDR3 contains 15 residues. Germline V CDR1 and CDR2: SGDLS, YYNGEE. The CDR3 nucleotides are TGTGCCAGCAGCCGGGGGGGCCCTGGCACAGATACGCAGTATTTT. This codes for CASSRGGPGTDTQYF.

Points on this clone: Other DNA sequences of this sample code for an identical CDR3. The chain has TRBV6-5 and TRBJ2-3; D unresolved. V shed 1 base and J shed 6 bases, with 2 bases lying between them. The CDR3 has 11 amino acids. In germline, CDR1 is MNHEY, CDR2 SVGAGI. The CDR3 bases are TGTGCCAGCAGTTACTTGGATACGCAGTATTTT. Residues: CASSYLDTQYF.

V gene TRBV7-2 combines with J gene TRBJ2-5; D not certain. Trimming left V 2 bases short and J 5 bases short, with 6 bases between. The CDR3 spans 12 residues. Germline CDR1 SGHTA, CDR2 FQGNSA. CDR3 in amino acids: CASSLILETQYF. CDR3 coding DNA: TGTGCCAGCAGCTTAATTTTGGAGACCCAGTACTTC.

The chain employs TRBV27 and TRBJ2-2, with 9 bases fitting TRBD1. The V gene end was trimmed by 7 bases and the J gene end by 7 bases; junction bases not matched to a gene: 7. The CDR3 totals 14 residues. The germline CDR1 and CDR2 sequences are MNHEY and SMNVEV (reference sequence). DNA for the CDR3: TGTGCCAGCAACCTACAGGGGGCATTCGGGGAGCTGTTTTTT. Amino acid sequence: CASNLQGAFGELFF.

In its sample, this clone is medium-sized. CDR3 nucleotide sequence: TGTGCCATCAGCCAGAACGGACAGGGGGCCGGAAACACCATATATTTT. As protein: CAISQNGQGAGNTIYF. This rearrangement joins TRBV10-3 to TRBJ1-3; 11 nucleotides line up with TRBD1. The CDR3 loop spans 16 amino acids. CDR1 and CDR2 from the germline V gene are ENHRY and SYGVKD. The V segment lost 6 bases and the J segment 4 bases; nucleotides outside the gene matches: 8.

The chain links TRBV6-5 to TRBJ1-2, with D perhaps TRBD1 (5 bases). The V gene lost 2 bases and the J gene lost 1 base, with 8 bases spanning the gap. Germline V gene sequence: CDR1 MNHEY, CDR2 SVGAGI. The CDR3 loop spans 14 amino acids. The CDR3, as DNA: TGTGCCAGCAGTTACACAGGTCTTAACTATGGCTACACCTTC. Protein product: CASSYTGLNYGYTF.

The count of this clone is one. The V and J genes are TRBV4-3 and TRBJ2-1, with unresolved D. Trimming took 2 bases from V and 10 from J, leaving 12 bases between them. CDR1 is LGHNA and CDR2 is YSLEER in the germline V gene. The CDR3 sequence is 13 residues long. CDR3 region: CASSQRFSREQFF. As DNA, the CDR3 is TGCGCCAGCAGCCAAAGATTCAGCCGGGAGCAGTTCTTC.

The chain is built from TRBV4-3 and TRBJ2-1; 7 bases line up with TRBD2. Germline-derived CDR1 and CDR2 are LGHNA and YSLEER. The CDR3 runs 15 residues. The ends lost 4 bases at V and 6 bases at J; junction bases unmatched: 9. Here the CDR3 reads CASSLGRGWANEQFF. CDR3 nucleotides: TGCGCCAGCAGCCTGGGGAGGGGCTGGGCCAATGAGCAGTTCTTC.

This chain joins TRBV11-3 and TRBJ2-5; a possible D gene is TRBD1 (6 bases). The last part of the DNA fits TRBJ2-7 better; the J call may be wrong. The CDR3 sequence is 15 residues long. CDR1 SGHNT and CDR2 YENEEA come from the germline V gene. This CDR3 reads CASSLVPRTAYEQYF. DNA for the CDR3: TGTGCCAGCAGCTTAGTTCCCCGGACAGCCTACGAGCAGTACTTC.

This chain connects TRBV4-3 to TRBJ2-3; 12 bases are a match to TRBD2. Germline V lookup: CDR1 LGHNA, CDR2 YSLEER. This CDR3 is 17 amino acids long. Losses at the gene ends were 0 bases for V and 3 bases for J; bases not matched to a gene: 4. The CDR3 is CASSQEPSGGATDTQYF. The CDR3 DNA is TGCGCCAGCAGCCAAGAACCTAGCGGGGGGGCGACAGATACGCAGTATTTT.

The V and J genes are TRBV7-6 and TRBJ1-3; TRBD1 might be the D (5 bases). V lost 1 base, J lost 4 bases, and 11 bases lay in between. This CDR3 comprises 15 residues. Per the germline V gene, CDR1 is SGHVS and CDR2 is FNYEAQ. CDR3 in DNA: TGTGCCAGCAGCTTAGGAGGTGGGGCGGGAAACACCATATATTTT. Its protein product is CASSLGGGAGNTIYF.

The rearrangement links TRBV11-2 to TRBJ2-3; 10 bases match TRBD2. This CDR3 comprises 15 residues. Germline assignment: CDR1 SGHAT and CDR2 FQNNGV. J was trimmed by 4 bases and V by 4 bases; bases with no gene match: 5. The CDR3 region is CASSSSGRAPDTQYF. CDR3 DNA sequence: TGTGCCAGCAGCTCCAGCGGGAGGGCCCCAGATACGCAGTATTTT.